This T cell receptor (beta chain) was observed in a study of human T cells and chemical hapten exposure. Study-wide background: Sensitization employed 2% DPC on roughly 2 cm by roughly 2 cm of upper inner arm skin. Chiefly female patients presented with alopecia areata, totalis or universalis. Findings and limits, study-wide: PT1 expanded TCR numbers tracked positively with patch test score. TCRs exceeding a frequency of 1 in 1000 stayed unchanged under DPC sensitization.

MiXCR was run by TCRdb on the RACE reads, yielding one entry per CDR3 protein. Of 210,000 or so distinct CDR3 sequences listed, around 23% are singletons. Time point of the sample: patch test 3, about 24 weeks after DPC sensitization. Treatment defined: therapeutic diphenylcyclopropenone sensitization with weekly scalp DPC. This clonotype was recorded a few times. The antigen remains undetermined. The CDR3 has 15 residues. Germline V CDR1 and CDR2: LNHNV, YYDKDF (reference sequence). With 6 bases clipped from V and 5 bases from J, the junction kept 12 bases outside the gene matches. Source: whole blood, taken in connection with sensitization to the hapten diphenylcyclopropenone (DPC). This TCR was recovered from a woman in her forties with alopecia areata. Some clones in this sample may be carry-over from other donors' samples. The V call is TRBV15, the J call TRBJ2-5, with TRBD2 identical over 7 bases. CDR3 sequence: CATRGYGGSFETQYF. The DNA of the CDR3 is TGTGCCACCAGGGGTTACGGCGGGAGCTTCGAGACCCAGTACTTC. The full variable domain, its missing parts supplied by reference TRBV15 and TRBJ2-5, is DAMVIQNPRYQVTQFGKPVTLSCSQTLNHNVMYWYQQKSSQAPKLLFHYYDKDFNNEADTPDNFQSRRPNTSFCFLDIRSPGLGDTAMYLCATRGYGGSFETQYFGPGTRLLVL.